This TCR beta chain was sequenced for a study of blood T cell repertoires in COVID-19. Study at large: The study drew acute and convalescent COVID-19 samples from the United States, Italy and Spain. PBMCs, B-cell-depleted T cells, or T cells provided the cDNA or gDNA that made up the material.

In the study's own analysis: Scientists estimated how many nucleated cells there were by amplifying reference gene primers. Clones were sequenced by immunoSEQ multiplex PCR, and TCRdb holds only the in-frame ones, with some missing. V and J calls and clone size follow that table, whereas D and trimming were derived from the DNA. Of 60,000 to 85,000 clones listed, about 83% were seen once; the top ten hold 40% to 45%. There are 13 residues in the CDR3. From germline, CDR1 is SGHTA and CDR2 FQGNSA. Trimming removed 5 bases at V and 3 bases at J, with 11 bases between. The chain employs TRBV7-2 and TRBJ2-7; maybe TRBD1 (6 bases). This receptor was obtained from an elderly man with acute or convalescent COVID-19. Sequenced material: peripheral blood. CDR3 nucleotides: TGTGCCAGCAGCGCTGACAGGAACTACGAGCAGTACTTC. This translates into CASSADRNYEQYF.